The sequence of this T cell receptor beta chain was determined in a study of blood T cell repertoires in COVID-19. Study context: The origin of the acute and convalescent COVID-19 samples was the United States, Italy and Spain. From T cells, B-cell-depleted T cells, or PBMCs came the material, which was cDNA or gDNA.

Original processing methods: By means of reference gene primer amplification, nucleated cell counts were estimated. Only in-frame clones appear in the TCRdb table, and some are missing; sequencing was by immunoSEQ multiplex PCR. The V and J calls and clone size are taken from that table; D and trimming were inferred from the DNA. The repertoire holds 250,000 to 300,000 clones, with less than 90% as singletons. Trimming removed 4 bases from V and 4 bases from J; junction bases left unmatched: 3. The germline CDR1 and CDR2 sequences are SGHRS and YFSETQ. The CDR3 extends over 14 amino acids. Source material: peripheral blood. This TCR was recovered from a man aged 55 to 70 who had recovered from COVID-19. This chain links TRBV5-1 with TRBJ2-2; 8 bases map to TRBD1. In DNA, the CDR3 is TGCGCCAGCAGCGTTACAGGGGGCACCGGGGAGCTGTTTTTT. This codes for CASSVTGGTGELFF.